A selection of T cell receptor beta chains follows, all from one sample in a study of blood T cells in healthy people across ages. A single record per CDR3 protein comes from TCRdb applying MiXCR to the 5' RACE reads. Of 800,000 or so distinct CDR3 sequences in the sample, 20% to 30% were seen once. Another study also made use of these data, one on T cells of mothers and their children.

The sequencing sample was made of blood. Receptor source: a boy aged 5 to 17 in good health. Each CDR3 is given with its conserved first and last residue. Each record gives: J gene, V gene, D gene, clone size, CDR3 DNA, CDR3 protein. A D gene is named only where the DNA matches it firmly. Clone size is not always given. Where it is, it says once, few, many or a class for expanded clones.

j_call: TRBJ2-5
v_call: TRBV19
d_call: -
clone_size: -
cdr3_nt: TGTGCCAGTAGTATAGAATTCCTCCGGGAGACCCAGTACTTC
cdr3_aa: CASSIEFLRETQYF

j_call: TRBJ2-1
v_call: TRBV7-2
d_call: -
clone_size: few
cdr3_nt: TGTGCCAGCAGCTTAGGGGGCAGCAGCGAGCAGTTCTTC
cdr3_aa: CASSLGGSSEQFF

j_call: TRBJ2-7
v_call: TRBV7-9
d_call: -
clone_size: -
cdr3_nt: TGTGCCAGCAGCTTAGCCCCTCAGGGGACCTACGAGCAGTACTTC
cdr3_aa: CASSLAPQGTYEQYF

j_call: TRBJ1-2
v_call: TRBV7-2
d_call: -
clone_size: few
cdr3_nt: TGTGCCAGCAGCCGAGGGGAGGGTAGCTACACCTTC
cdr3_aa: CASSRGEGSYTF

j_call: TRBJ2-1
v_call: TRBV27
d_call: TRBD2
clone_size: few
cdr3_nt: TGTGCCAGCAGTTCCCCCCTCCGGGGGGGCCAAGGCAATGAGCAGTTCTTC
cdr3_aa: CASSSPLRGGQGNEQFF

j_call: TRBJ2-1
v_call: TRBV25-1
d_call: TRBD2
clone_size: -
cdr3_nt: TGTGCCAGCAGTATAGCGGGAGCTAGGAATGAGCAGTTCTTC
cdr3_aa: CASSIAGARNEQFF

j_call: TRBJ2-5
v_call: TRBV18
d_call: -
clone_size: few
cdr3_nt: TGTGCCAGCTCATCCGGACCCCAAGGGGAGACCCAGTACTTC
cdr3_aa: CASSSGPQGETQYF

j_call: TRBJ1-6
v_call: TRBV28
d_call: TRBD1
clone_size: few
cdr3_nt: TGTGCCAGCAGGAGGACAGGGGGCCCGCCCCTCCACTTT
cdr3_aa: CASRRTGGPPLHF

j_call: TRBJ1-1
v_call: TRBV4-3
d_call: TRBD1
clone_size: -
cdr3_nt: TGCGCCAGCAGCCAAGATCGGGACAGGGCAACTGAAGCTTTCTTT
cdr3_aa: CASSQDRDRATEAFF

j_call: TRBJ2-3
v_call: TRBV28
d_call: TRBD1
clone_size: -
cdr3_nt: TGTGCCAGCAGAGTACGTTGGGGACAGGGGCGTGTAGATACGCAGTATTTT
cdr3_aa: CASRVRWGQGRVDTQYF

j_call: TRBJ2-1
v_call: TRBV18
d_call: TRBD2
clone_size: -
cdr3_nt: TGTGCCAGCTCACCATCTGACGGGGCACTAGCGGGAGATGAGCAGTTCTTC
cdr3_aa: CASSPSDGALAGDEQFF

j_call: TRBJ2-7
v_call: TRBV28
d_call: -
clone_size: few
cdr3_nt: TGTGCCAGCAGCATAAGGGGGGGGAAAGAGCAGTACTTC
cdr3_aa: CASSIRGGKEQYF

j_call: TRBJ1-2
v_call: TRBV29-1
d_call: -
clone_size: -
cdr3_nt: TGCAGCGTCGAGGGGGACTTAGCTAACTATGGCTACACCTTC
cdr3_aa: CSVEGDLANYGYTF

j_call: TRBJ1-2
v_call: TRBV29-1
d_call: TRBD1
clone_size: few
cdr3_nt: TGCAGCGTTGAAGAGTCGCAGGGGGCCCGATATGGCTACACCTTC
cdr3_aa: CSVEESQGARYGYTF

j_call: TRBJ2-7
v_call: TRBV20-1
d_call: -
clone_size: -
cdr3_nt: TGCAGTGCCCGACAGGAGAACTCCTACGAGCAGTACTTC
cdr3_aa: CSARQENSYEQYF

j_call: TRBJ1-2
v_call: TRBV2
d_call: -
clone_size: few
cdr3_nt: TGTGCCAGCAGTGCGAACGGAGCCCCCTATGGCTACACCTTC
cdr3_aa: CASSANGAPYGYTF

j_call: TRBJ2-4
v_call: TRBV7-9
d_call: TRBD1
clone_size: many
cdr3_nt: TGTGCCAGCAGCACGCAGACAGGGGGCGAAGACATTCAGTACTTC
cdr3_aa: CASSTQTGGEDIQYF

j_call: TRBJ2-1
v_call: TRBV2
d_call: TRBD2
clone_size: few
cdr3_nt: TGTGCCAGCAGTGGCTTGGGACTAGGGGTTGGTGAGCAGTTCTTC
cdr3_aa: CASSGLGLGVGEQFF

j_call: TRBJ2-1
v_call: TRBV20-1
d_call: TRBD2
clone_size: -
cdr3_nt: TGCAGTGCTAGGGGGACTAGCGGCCGAGATGAGCAGTTCTTC
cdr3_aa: CSARGTSGRDEQFF

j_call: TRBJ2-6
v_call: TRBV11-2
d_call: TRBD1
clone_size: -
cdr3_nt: TGTGCCAGCAGCTTAACAGGGGGCGCTGGGGCCAACGTCCTGACTTTC
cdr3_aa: CASSLTGGAGANVLTF

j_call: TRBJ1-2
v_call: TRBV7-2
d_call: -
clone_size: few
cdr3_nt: TGTGCCAGCAGCTTAGAATCCGGCTACACCTTC
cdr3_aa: CASSLESGYTF

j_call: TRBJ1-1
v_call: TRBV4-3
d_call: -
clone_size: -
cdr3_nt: TGCGCCAGCAGCCAAGTACAGGGCCCGGGTACTGAAGCTTTCTTT
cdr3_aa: CASSQVQGPGTEAFF

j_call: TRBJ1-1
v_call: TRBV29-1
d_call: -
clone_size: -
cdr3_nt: TGCGGCGCGGAGGGGGGGGCCACTGAAGCTTTCTTT
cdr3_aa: CGAEGGATEAFF

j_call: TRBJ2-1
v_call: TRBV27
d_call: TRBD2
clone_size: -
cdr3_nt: TGTGCCAGCGGGCTAGCGGTCCAAAACAATGAGCAGTTCTTC
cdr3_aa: CASGLAVQNNEQFF

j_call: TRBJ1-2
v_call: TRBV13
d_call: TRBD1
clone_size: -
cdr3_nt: TGTGCCAGCAGCTTAGGCCGGGGCAGGGGGCGAAAGGAGACCTTC
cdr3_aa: CASSLGRGRGRKETF

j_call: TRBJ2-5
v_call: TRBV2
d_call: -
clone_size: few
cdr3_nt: TGTGCCAGCAGTGAAAGGCGGGGTGCAGAGACCCAGTACTTC
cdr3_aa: CASSERRGAETQYF

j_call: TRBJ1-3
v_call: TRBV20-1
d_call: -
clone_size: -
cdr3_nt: TGCAGTGCTACGATTAACGGGCCTGGAAACACCATATATTTT
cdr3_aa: CSATINGPGNTIYF

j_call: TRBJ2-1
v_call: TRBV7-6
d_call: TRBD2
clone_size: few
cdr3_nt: TGTGCCAGCAGCTTAGCGGGACTAGCGGCAGGCGACAATGAGCAGTTCTTC
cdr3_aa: CASSLAGLAAGDNEQFF

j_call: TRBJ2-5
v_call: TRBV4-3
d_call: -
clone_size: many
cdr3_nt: TGCGCCAGCAGCCAAGAATCCGGCCAAGAGACCCAGTACTTC
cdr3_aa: CASSQESGQETQYF

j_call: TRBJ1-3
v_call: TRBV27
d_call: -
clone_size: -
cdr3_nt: TGTGCCAGCAGTTACGACGGAAACTCTGGAAACACCATATATTTT
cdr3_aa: CASSYDGNSGNTIYF

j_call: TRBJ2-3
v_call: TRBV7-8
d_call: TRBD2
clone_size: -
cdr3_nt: TGTGCCAGCAGCCCTAGACTAGCGCCAGATACGCAGTATTTT
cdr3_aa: CASSPRLAPDTQYF

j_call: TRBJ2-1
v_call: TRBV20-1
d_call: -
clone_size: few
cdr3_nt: TGCAGTGCGGAGAAAGGTCCTAGCGATGAGCAGTTCTTC
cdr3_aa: CSAEKGPSDEQFF

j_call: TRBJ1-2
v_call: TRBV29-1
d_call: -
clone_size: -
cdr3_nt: TGCAGCGTTGACCCCAGGGACTATGGCTACACCTTC
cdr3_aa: CSVDPRDYGYTF

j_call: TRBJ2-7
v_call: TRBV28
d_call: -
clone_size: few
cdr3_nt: TGTGCCAGCAGTTTGGGGGGATCATACTACGAGCAGTACTTC
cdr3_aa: CASSLGGSYYEQYF

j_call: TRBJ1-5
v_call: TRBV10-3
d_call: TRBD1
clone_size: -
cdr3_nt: TGTGCCATCAGTGGGGGACAGGGGTTAAATCAGCCCCAGCATTTT
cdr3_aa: CAISGGQGLNQPQHF

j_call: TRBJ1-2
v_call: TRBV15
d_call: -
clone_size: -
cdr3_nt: TGTGCCACCAGCAGCTTGACGGCTTCCTATGGCTACACCTTC
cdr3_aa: CATSSLTASYGYTF

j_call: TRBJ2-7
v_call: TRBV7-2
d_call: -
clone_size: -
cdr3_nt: TGTGCCAGCAGCCTCTTTACAGAGCAGTACTTC
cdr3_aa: CASSLFTEQYF

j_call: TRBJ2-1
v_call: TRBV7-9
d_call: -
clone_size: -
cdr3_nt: TGTGCCAGCAGCTTATTTGTGACAGTGAATTCCGATGAGCAGTTCTTC
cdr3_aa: CASSLFVTVNSDEQFF

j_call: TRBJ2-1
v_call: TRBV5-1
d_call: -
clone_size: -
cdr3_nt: TGCGCCAGCCCCCTGAGGAATGAGCAGTTCTTC
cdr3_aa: CASPLRNEQFF

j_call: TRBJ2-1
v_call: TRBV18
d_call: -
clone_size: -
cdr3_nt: TGTGCCAGCTCACCTGCGCCTAACAATGAGCAGTTCTTC
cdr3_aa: CASSPAPNNEQFF

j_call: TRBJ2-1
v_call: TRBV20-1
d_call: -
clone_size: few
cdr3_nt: TGCAGTGCTAGAGATCTTTGGGTCGGCAACAATGAGCAGTTCTTC
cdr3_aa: CSARDLWVGNNEQFF

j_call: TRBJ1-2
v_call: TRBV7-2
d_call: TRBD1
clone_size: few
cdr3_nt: TGTGCCAGCAGCTTGACAGGGGGGCTTGACTATGGCTACACCTTC
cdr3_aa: CASSLTGGLDYGYTF

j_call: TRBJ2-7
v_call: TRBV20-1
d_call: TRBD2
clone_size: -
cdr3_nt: TGCAGTGCTCCCGGGACTAGCGCCTACGAGCAGTACTTC
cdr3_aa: CSAPGTSAYEQYF

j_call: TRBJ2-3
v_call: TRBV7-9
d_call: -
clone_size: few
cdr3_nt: TGTGCCAGCAGCTTACTGGATGGGAGTAGCACAGATACGCAGTATTTT
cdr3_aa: CASSLLDGSSTDTQYF

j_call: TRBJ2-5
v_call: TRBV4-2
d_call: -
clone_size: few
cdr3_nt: TGTGCCAGCAGCCAAGATTCGAGACAGCGGTACCAAGAGACCCAGTACTTC
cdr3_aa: CASSQDSRQRYQETQYF

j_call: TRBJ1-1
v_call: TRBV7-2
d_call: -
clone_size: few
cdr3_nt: TGTGCCAGCAACGCGGGGGCTTTCTTT
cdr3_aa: CASNAGAFF

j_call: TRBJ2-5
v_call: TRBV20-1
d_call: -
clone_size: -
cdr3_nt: TGCAGTGCTAGGACCTGGACTCAAAAGGGGGAGACCCAGTACTTC
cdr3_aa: CSARTWTQKGETQYF

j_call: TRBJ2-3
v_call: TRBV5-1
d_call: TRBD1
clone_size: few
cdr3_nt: TGCGCCAGCAGCTCCTTGGGACAGCTCGAACCCACGGATACGCAGTATTTT
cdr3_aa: CASSSLGQLEPTDTQYF

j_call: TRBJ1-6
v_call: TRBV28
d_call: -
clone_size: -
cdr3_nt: TGTGCCAGCAGTATGGTCGTTTCACCCCTCCACTTT
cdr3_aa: CASSMVVSPLHF

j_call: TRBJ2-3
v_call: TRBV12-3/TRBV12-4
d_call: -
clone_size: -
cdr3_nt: TGTGCCAGCAGTTCCAACGTTGCGGATACGCAGTATTTT
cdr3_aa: CASSSNVADTQYF

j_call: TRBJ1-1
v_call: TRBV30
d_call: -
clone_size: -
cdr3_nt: TGTGCCTCCAACTGGGGCAGAGGCCTTGAAGTTTTCTTT
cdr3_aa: CASNWGRGLEVFF

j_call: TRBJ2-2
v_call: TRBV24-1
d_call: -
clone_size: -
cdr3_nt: TGTGCCACCAGTGAGTCATCACAGGGCGCGAACACCGGGGAGCTGTTTTTT
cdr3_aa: CATSESSQGANTGELFF

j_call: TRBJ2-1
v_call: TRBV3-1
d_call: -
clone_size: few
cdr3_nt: TGTGCCAGCAGCCAAGTTCAAGGGGGGGCCGTTCACAATGAGCAGTTCTTC
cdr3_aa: CASSQVQGGAVHNEQFF

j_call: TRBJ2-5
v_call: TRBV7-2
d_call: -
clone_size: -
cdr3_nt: TGTGCCAGCAGCTTAGGGTGGGGACACCAAAGGTGGGAGACCCAGTACTTC
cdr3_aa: CASSLGWGHQRWETQYF

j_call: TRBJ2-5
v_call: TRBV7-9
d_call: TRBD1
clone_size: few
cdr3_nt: TGTGCCAGCAGCTCCGACAGGGTACTCGAGACCCAGTACTTC
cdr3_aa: CASSSDRVLETQYF

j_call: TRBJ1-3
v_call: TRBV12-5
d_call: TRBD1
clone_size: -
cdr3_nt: TGTGCTAGTGGTTCGCTAAACCGGGACAGGGGAAACACCATATATTTT
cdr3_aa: CASGSLNRDRGNTIYF

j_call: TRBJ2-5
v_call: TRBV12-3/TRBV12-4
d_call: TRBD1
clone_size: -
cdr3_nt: TGTGCCAGCAGGTCCTTACGAGGACAGGGGTCCCAGTACTTC
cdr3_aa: CASRSLRGQGSQYF

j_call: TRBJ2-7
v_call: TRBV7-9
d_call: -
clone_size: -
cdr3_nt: TGTGCCGGCAGCCCAACCGGTTCAGGGTGGGAGCAGTACTTC
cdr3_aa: CAGSPTGSGWEQYF

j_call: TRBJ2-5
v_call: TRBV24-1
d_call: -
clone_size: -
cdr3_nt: TGTGCCACCAGCGAGATAAGTCAAGAGACCCAGTACTTC
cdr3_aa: CATSEISQETQYF